This T cell receptor beta chain was observed in a study of T cell responses to AZD1222 COVID-19 vaccine. Overall study findings and caveats: Just a handful of AZD1222 recipients tested seropositive at baseline. Epitopes outside B.1.351 and B.1.1.7 mutated regions reportedly drew nearly half of spike TCRs.

Some clones are missing from TCRdb's copy, which holds only in-frame ones; the method was immunoSEQ multiplex PCR. The sample shows roughly 180,000 clones, about 91% of them seen only once. A remark on this clone: The antigen is not known.

The CDR3 is 13 amino acids. The V end lost 1 base, the J end lost 4 bases, and 8 bases lay between the germline ends. The genes are TRBV12-3 or TRBV12-4 and TRBJ2-7; D remains unclear. Sequencing used peripheral blood, obtained on day 0 of AZD1222 vaccination. The sequence derives from an adult in good health. The chain's CDR3 is CASSLGQKYEQYF. The DNA for the CDR3 is TGTGCCAGCAGTTTAGGGCAGAAGTACGAGCAGTACTTC.